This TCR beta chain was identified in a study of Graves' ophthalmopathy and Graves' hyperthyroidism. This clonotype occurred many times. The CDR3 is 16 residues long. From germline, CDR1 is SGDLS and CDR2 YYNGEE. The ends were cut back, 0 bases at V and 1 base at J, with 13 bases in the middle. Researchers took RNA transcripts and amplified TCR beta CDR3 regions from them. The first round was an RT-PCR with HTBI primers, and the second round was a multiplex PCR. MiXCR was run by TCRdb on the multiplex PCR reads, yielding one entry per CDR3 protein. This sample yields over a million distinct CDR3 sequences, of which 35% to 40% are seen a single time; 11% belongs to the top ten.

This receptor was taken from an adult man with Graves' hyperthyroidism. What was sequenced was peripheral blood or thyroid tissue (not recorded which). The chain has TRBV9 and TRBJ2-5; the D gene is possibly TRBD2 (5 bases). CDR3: CASSVGGRDFQETQYF. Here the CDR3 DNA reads TGTGCCAGCAGCGTAGGCGGGCGCGACTTCCAAGAGACCCAGTACTTC. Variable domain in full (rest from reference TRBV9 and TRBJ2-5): DSGVTQTPKHLITATGQRVTLRCSPRSGDLSVYWYQQSLDQGLQFLIQYYNGEERAKGNILERFSAQQFPDLHSELNLSSLELGDSALYFCASSVGGRDFQETQYFGPGTRLLVL.